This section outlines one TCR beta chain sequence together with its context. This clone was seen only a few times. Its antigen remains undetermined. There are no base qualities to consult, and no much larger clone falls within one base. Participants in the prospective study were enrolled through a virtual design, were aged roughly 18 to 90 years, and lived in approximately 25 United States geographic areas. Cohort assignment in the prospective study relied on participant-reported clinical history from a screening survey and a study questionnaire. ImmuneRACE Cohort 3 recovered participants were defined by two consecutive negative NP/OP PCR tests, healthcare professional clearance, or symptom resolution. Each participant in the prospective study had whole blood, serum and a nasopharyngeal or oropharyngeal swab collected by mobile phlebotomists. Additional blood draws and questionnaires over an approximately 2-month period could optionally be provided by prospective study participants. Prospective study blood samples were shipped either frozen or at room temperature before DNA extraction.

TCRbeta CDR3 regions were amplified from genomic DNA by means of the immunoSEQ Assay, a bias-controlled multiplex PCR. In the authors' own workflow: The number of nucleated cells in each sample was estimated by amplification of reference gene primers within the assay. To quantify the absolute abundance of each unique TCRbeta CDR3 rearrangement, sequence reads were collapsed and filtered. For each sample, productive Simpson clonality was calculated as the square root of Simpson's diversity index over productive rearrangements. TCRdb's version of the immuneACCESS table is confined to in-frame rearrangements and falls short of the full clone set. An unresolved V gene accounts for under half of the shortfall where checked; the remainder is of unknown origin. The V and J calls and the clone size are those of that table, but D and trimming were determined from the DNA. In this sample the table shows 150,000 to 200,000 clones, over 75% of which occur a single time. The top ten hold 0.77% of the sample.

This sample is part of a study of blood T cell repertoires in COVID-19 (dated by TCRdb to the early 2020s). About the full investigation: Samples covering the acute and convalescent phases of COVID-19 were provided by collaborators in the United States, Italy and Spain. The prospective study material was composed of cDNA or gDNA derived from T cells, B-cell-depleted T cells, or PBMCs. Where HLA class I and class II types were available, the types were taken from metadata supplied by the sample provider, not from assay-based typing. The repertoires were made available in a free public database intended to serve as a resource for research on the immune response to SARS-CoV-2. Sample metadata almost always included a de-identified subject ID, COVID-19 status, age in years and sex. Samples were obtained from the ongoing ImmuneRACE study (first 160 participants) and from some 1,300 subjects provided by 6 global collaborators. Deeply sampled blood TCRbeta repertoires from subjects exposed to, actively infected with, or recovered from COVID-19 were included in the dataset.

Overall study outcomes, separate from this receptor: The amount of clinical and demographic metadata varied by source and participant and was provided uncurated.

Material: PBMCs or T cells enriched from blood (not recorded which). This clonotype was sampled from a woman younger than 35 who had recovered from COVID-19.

The CDR3 in this case is CAWSSGQMTQYF. The nucleotide sequence is TGTGCCTGGAGCTCAGGCCAAATGACCCAGTACTTC. The chain uses TRBV30 and TRBJ2-5, with no D gene named confidently. CDR1 and CDR2 were assigned from the germline V gene (reference sequence) as GTSNPN and SVGIG. V is cut by 3 bases and J by 7 bases, and the space between the germline ends is 12 bases. The CDR3 numbers 12 residues from cysteine through phenylalanine. Kept here is only the CDR3 DNA, which spans 36 bases and is read in frame from base 1.